Following are 15 T cell receptor beta chains from one sample sequenced in a study of blood T cell repertoires in COVID-19. Produced via immunoSEQ multiplex PCR; TCRdb's table is partial and in-frame only. The table includes about 290,000 clones, 86% detected once. Sequences were obtained from peripheral blood. Every receptor here comes from a young woman with active or convalescent COVID-19.

V and J are TRBV27 and TRBJ1-1, with D perhaps matching TRBD1 (6 bases). Germline CDR1 reads MNHEY; CDR2 reads SMNVEV (reference sequence). The CDR3 runs 15 residues. Trimming left V 6 bases short and J 10 bases short, with 24 bases between. In nucleotides, the CDR3 is TGTGCCAGCAGCCGAGGGACATACCTTTCCCGGGGAGCTTTCTTT. Translating it yields CASSRGTYLSRGAFF.

V gene TRBV24-1 combines with J gene TRBJ2-3; TRBD1 matches 10 bases. Germline trimming cut 4 bases from V and 1 base from J; bases unmatched to any gene: 4. The V gene's germline CDR1 is KGHDR and CDR2 SFDVKD. This CDR3 is built from 16 residues. The CDR3 region has the DNA TGTGCCACCAGTGAACCCGGGACAGGGGGCACAGATACGCAGTATTTT. Translated, it gives CATSEPGTGGTDTQYF.

Note on this clone: The sample carries other DNA sequences with the same CDR3. This chain uses TRBV30 with TRBJ2-7; 7 nucleotides align to TRBD2. Losses at the gene ends were 1 base for V and 2 bases for J; bases not matched to a gene: 2. The CDR3 runs 13 residues. Germline V gene lookup returns CDR1 GTSNPN and CDR2 SVGIG (reference sequence). CDR3 sequence reads: CAWSGGGTYEQYF. CDR3 nucleotide sequence: TGTGCCTGGAGTGGGGGGGGTACCTACGAGCAGTACTTC.

This clone was observed once. V is TRBV30 and J is TRBJ2-5; 8 positions agree with TRBD2. V shed 2 bases and J 4 bases; nucleotides not matched to a gene: 9. Per the germline V gene, CDR1 is GTSNPN and CDR2 is SVGIG (reference sequence). The CDR3 covers 15 residues. The CDR3: CAWSPLTSGTETQYF. CDR3 nucleotide sequence: TGTGCCTGGAGTCCCTTAACTAGCGGAACAGAGACCCAGTACTTC.

The V and J genes are TRBV7-9 and TRBJ1-3, with TRBD1 matching 9 bases. Trimming cost V 1 base and J 0 bases; bases outside gene matches: 4. The CDR3 runs 17 residues. Germline CDR1 SEHNR, CDR2 FQNEAQ (reference sequence). This chain's CDR3 is CASSLVGTGRSGNTIYF. The CDR3 nucleotides are TGTGCCAGCAGCTTAGTAGGGACAGGGCGCTCTGGAAACACCATATATTTT. Using reference TRBV7-9 and TRBJ1-3 for the parts outside the CDR3, the full variable domain is DTGVSQNPRHKITKRGQNVTFRCDPISEHNRLYWYRQTLGQGPEFLTYFQNEAQLEKSRLLSDRFSAERPKGSFSTLEIQRTEQGDSAMYLCASSLVGTGRSGNTIYFGEGSWLTVV.

The rearrangement uses TRBV11-3 and TRBJ2-3, with 8 bases identical to TRBD2. The V and J ends lost 1 base and 4 bases, in that order; junction bases with no gene match: 7. This CDR3 contains 16 residues. Germline V gives CDR1 SGHNT, CDR2 YENEEA. CDR3 DNA: TGTGCCAGCAGCTTAGGGGGTAGCGGGGCGGCAGATACGCAGTATTTT. Amino acid sequence: CASSLGGSGAADTQYF.

The V gene is TRBV6-5, the J gene TRBJ1-1, with D unclear. Germline V gene sequence: CDR1 MNHEY, CDR2 SVGAGI. This CDR3 comprises 14 residues. Between the trimmed V and J ends, which lost 8 bases and 0 bases, there was a span of 13 bases. CDR3 bases: TGTGCCAGCGGCTCTCCGGACTTGAACACTGAAGCTTTCTTT. As protein: CASGSPDLNTEAFF.

The chain has TRBV6-6 and TRBJ2-7, with TRBD2 matching 13 bases. This CDR3 spans 16 amino acids. Germline V lookup: CDR1 MNHNY, CDR2 SVGAGI (reference sequence). The V gene end was trimmed by 2 bases and the J gene end by 5 bases; junction bases not matched to a gene: 6. The CDR3 nucleotides are TGTGCCAGCAGTTACACACTAGCGGGGGGGCCCCACGAGCAGTACTTC. Translation gives CASSYTLAGGPHEQYF.

V and J are TRBV9 and TRBJ2-2; tentatively, D is TRBD1 (5 bases). The CDR3 runs 14 residues. With 5 bases removed from V and 5 bases from J, the gap between germline ends came to 13 bases. Germline V gene data show CDR1 as SGDLS and CDR2 as YYNGEE. In nucleotides, the CDR3 is TGTGCCAGCAGAAAAAGGGGTCAAACCGGGGAGCTGTTTTTT. The encoded protein is CASRKRGQTGELFF.

The chain couples TRBV5-8 to TRBJ2-1; TRBD1 agrees at 7 bases. The CDR3 extends over 13 amino acids. Germline CDR1 and CDR2: SGHTS and YDEGEE. Losses at the gene ends were 1 base for V and 8 bases for J; bases not matched to a gene: 3. In nucleotides, the CDR3 is TGTGCCAGCAGCTTGAGGGGGCGCGATGAGCAGTTCTTC. This gives the protein CASSLRGRDEQFF.

The chain couples TRBV27 to TRBJ1-2; the D gene is possibly TRBD1 (5 bases). This CDR3 contains 13 residues. The V end lost 5 bases, the J end lost 8 bases, and 15 bases lay between the germline ends. Germline lookup yields CDR1 MNHEY and CDR2 SMNVEV (reference sequence). Here the CDR3 DNA reads TGTGCCAGCAGTCCGGGGGGGGTAAAAGGCTACACCTTC. It is translated as CASSPGGVKGYTF.

The gene calls are TRBV19 and TRBJ1-5; weak D call: TRBD1 (6 bases). This CDR3 has 16 amino acids. Germline-derived CDR1 and CDR2 are LNHDA and SQIVND (reference sequence). Trimming left V 4 bases short and J 5 bases short, with 18 bases between. The CDR3 loop reads CASSRVSKGGDQPQHF. The CDR3, as DNA: TGTGCCAGTAGTAGAGTCAGCAAGGGGGGGGATCAGCCCCAGCATTTT.

The J gene is TRBJ2-2, the V gene TRBV12-3 or TRBV12-4; 8 bases fit TRBD1. This CDR3 is 13 amino acids long. V shed 6 bases and J 9 bases; nucleotides not matched to a gene: 6. Written as DNA, the CDR3 is TGTGCCAGCAGCCCGCAGGGGGCCCGGGAGCTGTTTTTT. Translating gives CASSPQGARELFF.

This chain links TRBV7-9 with TRBJ1-2, with TRBD1 matching 9 bases. The CDR3 is 16 residues long. Germline V CDR1 and CDR2: SEHNR, FQNEAQ (reference sequence). The ends lost 1 base at V and 3 bases at J; junction bases unmatched: 6. CDR3 loop: CASSLEGTGRDYGYTF. The CDR3 DNA sequence: TGTGCCAGCAGCTTAGAAGGGACAGGGAGGGACTATGGCTACACCTTC.

This sequence joins TRBV6-6 and TRBJ2-5, with D possibly being TRBD1 (6 bases). Trimming took 7 bases from V and 5 from J, leaving 17 bases between them. The CDR3 runs 14 residues. Germline values: CDR1 MNHNY, CDR2 SVGAGI (reference sequence). The CDR3 protein is CASNQGTTKETQYF. The CDR3, as DNA: TGTGCCAGCAACCAGGGGACGACTAAGGAGACCCAGTACTTC.